Sequencing of this T cell receptor beta chain was carried out in a study of spatial heterogeneity in lung cancer. Findings and limits, study-wide: Intratumoral expanded alpha and beta TCR counts were found to track tumor mutation counts.

Described time point: sample taken at primary tumor resection. The donors, more than 55 patients with untreated early-stage non-small cell lung cancer, provided the samples. The CDR3 contains 15 residues. After removal of 5 bases from V and 7 bases from J, the junction contained 9 bases not matched to a gene. Germline V CDR1 and CDR2: SGHDT, YYEEEE. This clonotype was counted between two and nine times. The antigen is undetermined. Little can be read into the size of this beta chain, an off-target read in a library designed for alpha chains. TCRdb ran MiXCR on the 5' RACE reads and lists one entry per CDR3 protein. Seen here are roughly 18,000 distinct CDR3 sequences, 8.5% to 10% observed once, and the top ten hold 20% to 25%.

The receptor was isolated from a female donor with early-stage non-small cell lung cancer. The source was lung tumor tissue, collected at surgery. The V gene is TRBV5-6, the J gene TRBJ1-2; TRBD1 agrees at 12 bases. The CDR3 loop is CASSLSGQGAAGYTF. CDR3 nucleotide sequence: TGTGCCAGCAGTTTGTCGGGACAGGGGGCCGCTGGCTACACCTTC. The variable domain in full, completed from reference TRBV5-6 and TRBJ1-2, reads DAGVTQSPTHLIKTRGQQVTLRCSPKSGHDTVSWYQQALGQGPQFIFQYYEEEERQRGNFPDRFSGHQFPNYSSELNVNALLLGDSALYLCASSLSGQGAAGYTFGSGTRLTVV.